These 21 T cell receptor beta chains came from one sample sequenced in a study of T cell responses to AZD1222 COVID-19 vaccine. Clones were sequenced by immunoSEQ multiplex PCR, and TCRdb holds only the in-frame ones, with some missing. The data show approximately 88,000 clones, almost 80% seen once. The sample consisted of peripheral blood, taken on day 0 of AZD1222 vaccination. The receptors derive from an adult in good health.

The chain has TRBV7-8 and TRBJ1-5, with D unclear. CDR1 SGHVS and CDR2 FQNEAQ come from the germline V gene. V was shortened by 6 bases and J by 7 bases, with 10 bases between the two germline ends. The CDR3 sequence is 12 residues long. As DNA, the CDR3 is TGTGCCAGCAGTTCCTCCCCCCAGCCCCAGCATTTT. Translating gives CASSSSPQPQHF.

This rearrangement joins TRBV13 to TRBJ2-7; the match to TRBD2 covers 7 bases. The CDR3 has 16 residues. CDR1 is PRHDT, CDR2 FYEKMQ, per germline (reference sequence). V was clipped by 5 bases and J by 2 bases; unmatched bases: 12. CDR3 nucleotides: TGTGCCAGCAGCCCCGCTCCACTCGCGGGGGCCTACGAGCAGTACTTC. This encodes CASSPAPLAGAYEQYF.

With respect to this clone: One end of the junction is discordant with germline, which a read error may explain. The chain's CDR3 is CASSLYGNSGRGTGELFF. In DNA form, the CDR3 reads TGTGCTAGCAGCCTCTACGGTAATAGCGGGAGAGGCACCGGGGAGCTGTTTTTT. The J gene is TRBJ2-2, the V gene TRBV7-7; TRBD2 agrees at 9 bases. The CDR3 covers 18 residues. CDR1 and CDR2 from the germline V gene are SSHAT and FNYEAQ (reference sequence).

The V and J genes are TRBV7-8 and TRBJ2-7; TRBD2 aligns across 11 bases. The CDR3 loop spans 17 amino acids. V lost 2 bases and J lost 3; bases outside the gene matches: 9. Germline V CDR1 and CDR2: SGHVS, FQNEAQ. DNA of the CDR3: TGTGCCAGCAGCTTACCCTCCGGGACTAGCGGTTTCTACGAGCAGTACTTC. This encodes CASSLPSGTSGFYEQYF.

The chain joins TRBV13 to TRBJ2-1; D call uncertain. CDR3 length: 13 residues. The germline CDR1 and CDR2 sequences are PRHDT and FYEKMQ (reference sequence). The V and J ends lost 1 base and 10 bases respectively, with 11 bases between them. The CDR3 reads CASSLAGSPEQFF. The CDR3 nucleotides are TGTGCCAGCAGCTTAGCTGGGTCTCCCGAGCAGTTCTTC.

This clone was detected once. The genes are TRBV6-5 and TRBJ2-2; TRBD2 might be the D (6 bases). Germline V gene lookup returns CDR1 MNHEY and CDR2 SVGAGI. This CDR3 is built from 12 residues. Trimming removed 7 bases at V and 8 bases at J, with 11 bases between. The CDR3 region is CASTERGGELFF. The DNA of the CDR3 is TGTGCCAGCACCGAACGGGGGGGGGAGCTGTTTTTT.

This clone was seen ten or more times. Here the CDR3 DNA reads TGTGCCAGTAACAGGGGCCGTGAAAAACTGTTTTTT. Translation gives CASNRGREKLFF. The chain joins TRBV2 to TRBJ1-4; 7 bases agree with TRBD1. CDR1 is SNHLY, CDR2 FYNNEI, per germline. The J segment lost 7 bases and the V segment lost 9 bases, leaving 5 bases of the junction unmatched. This CDR3 is built from 12 residues.

The CDR3 nucleotides are TGCGCCAGCAGTGACCCCCGGGCAAACACCGGGGAGCTGTTTTTT. Protein sequence: CASSDPRANTGELFF. The chain combines TRBV10-1 with TRBJ2-2; D unclear. Trimming took off 3 bases at V and 2 bases at J, with 10 bases between the two ends. CDR1 is WNHNN, CDR2 SYGVQD, per germline (reference sequence). The CDR3 consists of 15 residues.

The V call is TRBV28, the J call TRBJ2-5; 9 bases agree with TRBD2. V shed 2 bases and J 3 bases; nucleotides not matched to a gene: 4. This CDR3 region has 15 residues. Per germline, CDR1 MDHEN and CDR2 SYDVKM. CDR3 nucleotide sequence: TGTGCCAGCAGTTTAAAGGCTAGCGGGAAAGAGACCCAGTACTTC. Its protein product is CASSLKASGKETQYF.

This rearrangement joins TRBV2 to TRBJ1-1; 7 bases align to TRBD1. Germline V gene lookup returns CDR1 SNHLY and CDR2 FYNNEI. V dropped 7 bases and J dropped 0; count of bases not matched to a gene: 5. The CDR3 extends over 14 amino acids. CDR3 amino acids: CASTSDRMNTEAFF. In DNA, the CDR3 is TGTGCCAGCACCTCGGACAGGATGAACACTGAAGCTTTCTTT.

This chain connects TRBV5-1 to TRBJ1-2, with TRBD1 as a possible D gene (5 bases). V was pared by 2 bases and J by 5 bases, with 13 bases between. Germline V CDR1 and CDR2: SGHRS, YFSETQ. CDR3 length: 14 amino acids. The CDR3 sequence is CASSFAGPTYGYTF. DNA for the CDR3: TGCGCCAGCAGCTTCGCAGGGCCTACTTATGGCTACACCTTC. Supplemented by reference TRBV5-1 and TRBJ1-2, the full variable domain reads KAGVTQTPRYLIKTRGQQVTLSCSPISGHRSVSWYQQTPGQGLQFLFEYFSETQRNKGNFPGRFSGRQFSNSRSEMNVSTLELGDSALYLCASSFAGPTYGYTFGSGTRLTVV.

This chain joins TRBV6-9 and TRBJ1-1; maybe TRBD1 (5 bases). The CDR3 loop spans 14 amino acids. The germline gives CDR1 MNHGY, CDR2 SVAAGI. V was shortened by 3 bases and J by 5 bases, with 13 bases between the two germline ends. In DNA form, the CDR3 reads TGTGCCAGCAGTTACCCCAGGGAAGGTACTGAAGCTTTCTTT. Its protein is CASSYPREGTEAFF.

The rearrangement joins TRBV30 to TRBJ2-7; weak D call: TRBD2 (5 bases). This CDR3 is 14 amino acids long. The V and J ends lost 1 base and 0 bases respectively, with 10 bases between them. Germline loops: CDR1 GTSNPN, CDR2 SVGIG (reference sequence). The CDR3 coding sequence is TGTGCCTGGAGTGCTTGGGAGAGCTCCTACGAGCAGTACTTC. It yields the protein CAWSAWESSYEQYF.

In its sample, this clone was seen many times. The CDR3 is CASSPLLSSGYTF. CDR3 DNA sequence: TGTGCCAGCAGCCCCCTTTTGTCCTCAGGCTACACCTTC. The rearrangement links TRBV11-2 to TRBJ1-2; D remains unclear. The germline CDR1 and CDR2 sequences are SGHAT and FQNNGV. The CDR3 totals 13 residues. Between the trimmed V and J ends, which lost 5 bases and 8 bases, there was a span of 15 bases.

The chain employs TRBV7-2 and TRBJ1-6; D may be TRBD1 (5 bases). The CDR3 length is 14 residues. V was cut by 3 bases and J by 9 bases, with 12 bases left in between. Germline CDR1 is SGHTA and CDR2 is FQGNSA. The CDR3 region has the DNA TGTGCCAGCAGCTTTCTCGGGGCAAGTTCACCCCTCCACTTT. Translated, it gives CASSFLGASSPLHF.

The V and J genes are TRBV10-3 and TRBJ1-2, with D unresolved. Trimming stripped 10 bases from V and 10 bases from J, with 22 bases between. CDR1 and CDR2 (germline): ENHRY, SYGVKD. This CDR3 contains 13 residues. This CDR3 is CATNFRTGDLYTF. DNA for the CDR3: TGTGCCACCAATTTCCGGACCGGTGATCTCTACACCTTC.

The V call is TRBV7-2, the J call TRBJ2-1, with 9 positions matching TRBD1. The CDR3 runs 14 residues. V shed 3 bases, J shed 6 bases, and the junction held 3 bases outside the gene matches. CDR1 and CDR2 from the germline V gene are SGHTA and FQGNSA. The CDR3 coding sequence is TGTGCCAGCAGCTTGAACAGGGGGCCCAATGAGCAGTTCTTC. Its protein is CASSLNRGPNEQFF. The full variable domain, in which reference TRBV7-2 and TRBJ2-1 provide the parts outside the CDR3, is GAGVSQSPSNKVTEKGKDVELRCDPISGHTALYWYRQSLGQGLEFLIYFQGNSAPDKSGLPSDRFSAERTGGSVSTLTIQRTQQEDSAVYLCASSLNRGPNEQFFGPGTRLTVL.

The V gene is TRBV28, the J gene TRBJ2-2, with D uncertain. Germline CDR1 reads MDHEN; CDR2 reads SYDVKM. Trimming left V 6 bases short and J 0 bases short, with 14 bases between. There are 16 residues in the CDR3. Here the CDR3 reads CASSRLGRTNTGELFF. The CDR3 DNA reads TGTGCCAGCAGCCGCCTTGGGCGGACGAACACCGGGGAGCTGTTTTTT.

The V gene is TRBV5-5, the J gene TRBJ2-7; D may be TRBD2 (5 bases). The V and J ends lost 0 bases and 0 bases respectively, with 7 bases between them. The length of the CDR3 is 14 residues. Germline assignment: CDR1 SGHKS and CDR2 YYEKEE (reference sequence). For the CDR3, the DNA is TGTGCCAGCAGCTTGGGAGGGAGCTCCTACGAGCAGTACTTC. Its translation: CASSLGGSSYEQYF.

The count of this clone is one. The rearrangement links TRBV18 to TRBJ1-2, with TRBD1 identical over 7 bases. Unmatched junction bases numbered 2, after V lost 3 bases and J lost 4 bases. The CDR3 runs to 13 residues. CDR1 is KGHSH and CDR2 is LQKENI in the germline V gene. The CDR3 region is CASSPGQSYGYTF. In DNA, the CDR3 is TGTGCCAGCTCACCGGGACAGAGCTATGGCTACACCTTC.

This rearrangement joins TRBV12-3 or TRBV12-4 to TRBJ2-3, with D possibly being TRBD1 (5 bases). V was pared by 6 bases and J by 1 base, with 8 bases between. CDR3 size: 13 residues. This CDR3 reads CASRTAGTDTQYF. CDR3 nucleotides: TGTGCCAGCAGGACAGCAGGCACAGATACGCAGTATTTT.